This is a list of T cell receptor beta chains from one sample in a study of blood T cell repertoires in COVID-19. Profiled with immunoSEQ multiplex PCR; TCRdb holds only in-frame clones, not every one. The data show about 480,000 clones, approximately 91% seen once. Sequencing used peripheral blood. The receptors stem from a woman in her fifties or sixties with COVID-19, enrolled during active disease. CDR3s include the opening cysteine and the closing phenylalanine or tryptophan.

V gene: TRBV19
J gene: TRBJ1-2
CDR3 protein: CASGSDRGPNYGYTF

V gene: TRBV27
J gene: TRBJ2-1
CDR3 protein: CASSPGTSGYNEQFF

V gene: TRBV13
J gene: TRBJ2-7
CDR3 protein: CASSAGGGEALRSYEQYF

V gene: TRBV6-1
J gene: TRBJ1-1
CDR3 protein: CASSEPGILKAFF

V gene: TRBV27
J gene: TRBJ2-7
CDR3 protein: CASSFREGYEQYF

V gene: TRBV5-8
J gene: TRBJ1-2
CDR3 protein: CASSFDRVNGGTF

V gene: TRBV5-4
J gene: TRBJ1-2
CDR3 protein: CASSLVRGQDGYTF

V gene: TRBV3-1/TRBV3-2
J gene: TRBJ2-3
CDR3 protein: CASSPSGATDTQYF

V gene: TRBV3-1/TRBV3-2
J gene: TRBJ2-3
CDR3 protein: CASSRGLSTDTQYF

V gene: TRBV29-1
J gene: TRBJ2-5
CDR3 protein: CSALQETQYF

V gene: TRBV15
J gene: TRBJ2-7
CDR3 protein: CATSIRTGTGEQYF

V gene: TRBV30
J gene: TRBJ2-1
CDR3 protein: CAWSGTGKWNEQFF

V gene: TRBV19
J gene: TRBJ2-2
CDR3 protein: CASTPGQGTGELFF

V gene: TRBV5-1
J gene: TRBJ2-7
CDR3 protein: CASSLQGSPNEQYF

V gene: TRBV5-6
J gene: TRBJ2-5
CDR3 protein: CASSLGLAVPREYF

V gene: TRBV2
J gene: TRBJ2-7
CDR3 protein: CASSATRVGGDPYEQYF

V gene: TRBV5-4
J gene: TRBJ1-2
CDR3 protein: CASSLRGYGYTF

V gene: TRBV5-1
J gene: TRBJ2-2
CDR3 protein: CASSPGTGATGELFF

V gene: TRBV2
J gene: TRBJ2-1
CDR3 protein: CASEGGRGYNEQFF

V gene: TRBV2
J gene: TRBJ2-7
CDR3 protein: CASRGPMGYEQYF

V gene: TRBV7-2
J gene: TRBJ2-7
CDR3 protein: CASSLSTGGEQYF

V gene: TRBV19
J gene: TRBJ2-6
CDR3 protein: CASSIKLFSGANVLTF

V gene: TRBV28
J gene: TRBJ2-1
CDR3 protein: CASSSPGTGGSYNEQFF

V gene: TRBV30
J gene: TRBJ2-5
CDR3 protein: CAWSVQTSGSPTQYF

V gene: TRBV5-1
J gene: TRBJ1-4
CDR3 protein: CASSLAGPPNEKLFF

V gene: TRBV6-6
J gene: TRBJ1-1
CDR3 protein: CASSYQGENTEAFF

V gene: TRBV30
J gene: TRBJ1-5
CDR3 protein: CAWSLGRQPQHF

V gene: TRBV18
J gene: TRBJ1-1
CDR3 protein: CASSPQRLNTEAFF

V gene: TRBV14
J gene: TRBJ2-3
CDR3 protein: CASSHLLGQDIADTQYF

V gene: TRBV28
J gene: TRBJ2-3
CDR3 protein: CASWVAGLGDTQYF

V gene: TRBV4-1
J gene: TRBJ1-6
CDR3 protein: CASSQDSRSSSYNSPLHF

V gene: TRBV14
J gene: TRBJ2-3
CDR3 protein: CASSQRLAGTTDTQYF

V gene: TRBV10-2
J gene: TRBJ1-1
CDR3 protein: CASSLGQGWTEAFF

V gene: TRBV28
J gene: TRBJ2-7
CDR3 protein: CASSFVRGVHYEQYF

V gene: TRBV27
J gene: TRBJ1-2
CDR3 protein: CASSFWGGAGYGYTF

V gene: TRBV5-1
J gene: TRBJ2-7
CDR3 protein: CASSLGQGGYYEQYF

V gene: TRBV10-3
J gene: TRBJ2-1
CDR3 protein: CAIMSAGGSHVEQFF

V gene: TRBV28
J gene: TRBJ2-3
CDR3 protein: CASSTGQGLDTQYF

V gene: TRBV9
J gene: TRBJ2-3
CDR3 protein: CASSAGLRYTQYF

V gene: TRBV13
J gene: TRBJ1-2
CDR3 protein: CARSLGGGWYGYTF

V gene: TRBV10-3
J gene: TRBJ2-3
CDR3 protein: CAISESGRYSQYF

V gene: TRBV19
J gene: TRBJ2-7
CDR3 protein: CASSIDMERGATYEQYF

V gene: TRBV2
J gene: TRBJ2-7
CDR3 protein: CASSVSDLRGSYEQYF

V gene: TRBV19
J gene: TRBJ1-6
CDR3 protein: CASSPWEGNSPLHF

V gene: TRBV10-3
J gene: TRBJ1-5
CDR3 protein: CAISEQGSNQPQHF

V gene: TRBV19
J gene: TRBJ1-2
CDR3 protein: CASRDRADPNYGYTF

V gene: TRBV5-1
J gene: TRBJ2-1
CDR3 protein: CASSLGSSYNEQFF